This TCR beta chain comes out of a study of regulatory and conventional T cells in RAG deficiency. Findings and caveats of the study: Patient subsets had shorter CDR3s; Omenn Treg-Tconv overlap exceeded 75%. Compared with controls, unique Treg TCR beta sequences dropped roughly 100-fold in Omenn syndrome and CID/AS. RAG-deficient patients showed markedly lower Shannon entropy and higher Simpson indices than control T-cell subsets.

Trimming took off 6 bases at V and 8 bases at J, with 14 bases between the two ends. The V gene's germline CDR1 is SGHVS and CDR2 FNYEAQ. The CDR3 loop spans 13 amino acids. Using immunoSEQ multiplex PCR, the repertoire was profiled, and TCRdb retains in-frame clones only, with some absent. The sample has over 7,500 clones; approximately 80% are singletons. About this clone itself: The antigen is unknown.

This sample was shared with a second study, whose subject was regulatory T cells. From that second work: The PCR used 52 TRBV and 13 TRBJ primers. In patients, unique TRB V-J pairs were restricted and V/J usage skewed, especially in Tregs.

V gene TRBV7-6 combines with J gene TRBJ1-3; D might be TRBD1 (5 bases). The TCR comes from a human donor in good health. The sequenced sample consisted of CD8+ T cells sorted from blood. In DNA, the CDR3 is TGTGCCAGCAGTTCCGGAGGGGATTACACCATATATTTT. Protein: CASSSGGDYTIYF.